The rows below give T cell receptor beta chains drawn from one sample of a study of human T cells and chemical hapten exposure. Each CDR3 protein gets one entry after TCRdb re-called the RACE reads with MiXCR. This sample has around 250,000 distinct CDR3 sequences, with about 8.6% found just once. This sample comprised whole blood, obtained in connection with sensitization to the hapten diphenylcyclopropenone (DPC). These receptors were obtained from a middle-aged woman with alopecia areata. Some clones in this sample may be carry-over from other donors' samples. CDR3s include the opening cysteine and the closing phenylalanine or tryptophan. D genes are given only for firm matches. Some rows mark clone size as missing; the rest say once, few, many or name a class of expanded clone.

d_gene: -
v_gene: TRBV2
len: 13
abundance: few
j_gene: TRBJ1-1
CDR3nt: TGTGCCAGCAGAACGACAGAGAACACTGAAGCTTTCTTT
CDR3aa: CASRTTENTEAFF

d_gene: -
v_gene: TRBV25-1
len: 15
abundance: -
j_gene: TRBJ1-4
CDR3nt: TGTGCCAGCAGCGCCGACCAGGGGTATAATGAAAAACTGTTTTTT
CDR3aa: CASSADQGYNEKLFF

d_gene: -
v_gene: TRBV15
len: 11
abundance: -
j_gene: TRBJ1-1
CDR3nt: TGTGCCACCAGCAGAGATAATCCGGCTTTCTTT
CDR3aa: CATSRDNPAFF

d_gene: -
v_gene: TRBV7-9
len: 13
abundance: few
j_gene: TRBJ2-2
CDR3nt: TGTGCCAGCTCCGGGCGTGGGGTCGGGGAGCTGTTTTTT
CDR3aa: CASSGRGVGELFF

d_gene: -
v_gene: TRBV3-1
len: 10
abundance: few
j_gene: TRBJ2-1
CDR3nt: TGTGCCAGCAAACGGGCTGAGCAGTTCTTC
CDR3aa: CASKRAEQFF

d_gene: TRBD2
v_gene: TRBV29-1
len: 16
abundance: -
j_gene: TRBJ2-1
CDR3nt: TGCAGCGTTGAAGCTCGACTAGCCGTATCCTACAATGAGCAGTTCTTC
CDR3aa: CSVEARLAVSYNEQFF

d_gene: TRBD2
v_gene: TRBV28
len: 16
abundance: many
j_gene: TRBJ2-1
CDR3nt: TGTGCCAGCAGAGGGATTAGCGGGAGGGTTTACAATGAGCAGTTCTTC
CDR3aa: CASRGISGRVYNEQFF

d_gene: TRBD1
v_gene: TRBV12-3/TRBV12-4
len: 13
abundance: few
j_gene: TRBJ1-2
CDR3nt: TGTGCCAGCAGCGTACAGGGGGCGCATGGCTACACCTTC
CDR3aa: CASSVQGAHGYTF

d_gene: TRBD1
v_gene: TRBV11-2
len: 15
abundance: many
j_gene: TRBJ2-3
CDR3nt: TGTGCCAGCAGCCTGAACAGGGGCAGCACAGATACGCAGTATTTT
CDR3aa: CASSLNRGSTDTQYF

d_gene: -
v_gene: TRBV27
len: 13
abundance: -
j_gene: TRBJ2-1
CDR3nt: TGTGCCAGCGGGAAGTCGAGGAGGAATGAGCAGTTCTTC
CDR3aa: CASGKSRRNEQFF

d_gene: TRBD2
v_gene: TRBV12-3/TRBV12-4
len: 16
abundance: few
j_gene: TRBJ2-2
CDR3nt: TGTGCCAGCAGTTTATATCCTCCGGGAGGACTCGGGGAGCTGTTTTTT
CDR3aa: CASSLYPPGGLGELFF

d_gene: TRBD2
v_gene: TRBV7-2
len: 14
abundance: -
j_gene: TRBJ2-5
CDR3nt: TGTGCCAGCAGCTCGAGGACTAGTATAGAGACCCAGTACTTC
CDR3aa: CASSSRTSIETQYF

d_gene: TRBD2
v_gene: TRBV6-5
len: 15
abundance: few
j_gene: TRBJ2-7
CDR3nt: TGTGCCAGCAGTTACAGTAGCGGGAGCACCTACGAGCAGTACTTC
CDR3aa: CASSYSSGSTYEQYF

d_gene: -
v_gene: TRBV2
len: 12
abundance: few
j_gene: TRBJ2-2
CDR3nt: TGTGCCAGTAGCGGAGACACCGGGGAGCTGTTTTTT
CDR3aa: CASSGDTGELFF

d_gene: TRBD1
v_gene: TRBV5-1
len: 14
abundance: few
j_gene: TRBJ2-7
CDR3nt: TGCGCCAGCAGCGGCCGGGACAGGGGCGCCGAGCAGTACTTC
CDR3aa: CASSGRDRGAEQYF

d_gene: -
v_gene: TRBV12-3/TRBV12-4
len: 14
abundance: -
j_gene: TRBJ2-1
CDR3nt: TGTGCCAGCAGTTTAGAGACGACAGGCAGTGAGCAGTTCTTC
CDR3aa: CASSLETTGSEQFF

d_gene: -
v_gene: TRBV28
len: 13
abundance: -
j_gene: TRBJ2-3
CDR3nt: TGTGCCAGCATTAAGGGCGGCACAGATACGCAGTATTTT
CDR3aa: CASIKGGTDTQYF

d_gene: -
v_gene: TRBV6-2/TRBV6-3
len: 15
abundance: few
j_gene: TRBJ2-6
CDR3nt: TGTGCCAGCACCCAGGGGGGCTCTGGGGCCAACGTCCTGACTTTC
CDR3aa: CASTQGGSGANVLTF

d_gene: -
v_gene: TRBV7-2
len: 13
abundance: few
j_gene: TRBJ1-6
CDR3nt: TGTGCCAGCAGTCCAATCACGTATTCACCCCTCCACTTT
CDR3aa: CASSPITYSPLHF

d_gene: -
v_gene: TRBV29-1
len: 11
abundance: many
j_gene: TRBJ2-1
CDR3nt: TGCAGCGTTGGGTCGGCGGGTGAGCAGTTCTTC
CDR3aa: CSVGSAGEQFF

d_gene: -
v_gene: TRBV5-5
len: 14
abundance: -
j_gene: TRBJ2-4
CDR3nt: TGTGCCAGCAGCTTTTCGGGACATATGGACATTCAGTACTTC
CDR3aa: CASSFSGHMDIQYF

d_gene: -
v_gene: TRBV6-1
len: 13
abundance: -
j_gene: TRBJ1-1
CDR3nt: TGTGCCAGCAGTGTGGGGGACAACACTGAAGCTTTCTTT
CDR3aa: CASSVGDNTEAFF

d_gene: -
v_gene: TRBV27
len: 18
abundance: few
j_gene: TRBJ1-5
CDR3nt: TGTGCCAGCAGTTCGGAGGGCAGGATCTTGGGCAAAGATCAGCCCCAGCATTTT
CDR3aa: CASSSEGRILGKDQPQHF

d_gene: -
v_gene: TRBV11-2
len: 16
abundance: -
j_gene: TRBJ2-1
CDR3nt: TGTGCCAGCAGCTTAGTTCCTAGCATACCCTACAATGAGCAGTTCTTC
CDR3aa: CASSLVPSIPYNEQFF

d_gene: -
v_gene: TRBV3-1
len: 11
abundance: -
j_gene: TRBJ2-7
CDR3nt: TGTGCCAGCAGCCAATCCAACGAGCAGTACTTC
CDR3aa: CASSQSNEQYF

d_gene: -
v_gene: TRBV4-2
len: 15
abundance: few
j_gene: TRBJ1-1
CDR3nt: TGTGCCAGCAGCCCTCCAGAGCTAATGAACACTGAAGCTTTCTTT
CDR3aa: CASSPPELMNTEAFF

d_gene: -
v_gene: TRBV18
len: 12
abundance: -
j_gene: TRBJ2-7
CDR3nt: TGTGCCAGCTCACAGGGGGTGATCGAGCAGTACTTC
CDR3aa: CASSQGVIEQYF

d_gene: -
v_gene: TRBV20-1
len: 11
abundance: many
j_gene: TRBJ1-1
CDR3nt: TGCAGTGGGTTCCGGAACACTGAAGCTTTCTTT
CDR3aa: CSGFRNTEAFF

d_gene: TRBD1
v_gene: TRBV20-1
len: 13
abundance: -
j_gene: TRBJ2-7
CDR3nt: TGCAGTGCTAGAGAAGCAGGGGGTTACGAGCAGTACTTC
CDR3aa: CSAREAGGYEQYF

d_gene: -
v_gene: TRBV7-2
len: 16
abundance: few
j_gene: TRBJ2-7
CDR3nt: TGTGCCAGCAGCTTAGCCCCAACAGGGATCTCCTACGAGCAGTACTTC
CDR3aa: CASSLAPTGISYEQYF

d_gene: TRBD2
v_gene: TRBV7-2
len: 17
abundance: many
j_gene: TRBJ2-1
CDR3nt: TGTGCCAGCAGCTTAGCGGCTCTAGCGGGAGCCGGGGGGGAGCAGTTCTTC
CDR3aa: CASSLAALAGAGGEQFF

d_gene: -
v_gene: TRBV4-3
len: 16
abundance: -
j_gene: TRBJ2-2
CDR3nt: TGCGCCAGCAGCCTCAGAGGAGGGGGCGACACCGGGGAGCTGTTTTTT
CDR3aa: CASSLRGGGDTGELFF

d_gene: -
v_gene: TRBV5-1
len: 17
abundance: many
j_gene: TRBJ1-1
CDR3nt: TGCGCCAGCAGCTCGAATCAGGACAGTTTGAGGAACACTGAAGCTTTCTTT
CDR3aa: CASSSNQDSLRNTEAFF

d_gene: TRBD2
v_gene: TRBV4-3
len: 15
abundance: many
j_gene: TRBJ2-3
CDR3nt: TGCGCCAGCCACCCTACGGGACTAGGAACAGATACGCAGTATTTT
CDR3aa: CASHPTGLGTDTQYF

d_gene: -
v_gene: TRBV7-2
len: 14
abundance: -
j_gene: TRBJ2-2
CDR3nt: TGTGCCAGCAGCTTCCTAACAGGCACCGGGGAGCTGTTTTTT
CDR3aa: CASSFLTGTGELFF

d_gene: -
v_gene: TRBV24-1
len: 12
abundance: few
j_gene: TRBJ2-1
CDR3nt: TGTGCCACCAGTGATGGGGTGGATGAGCAGTTCTTC
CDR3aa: CATSDGVDEQFF